What follows describes a single T cell receptor (beta chain). The sample originates from a study of blood T cell repertoires in COVID-19. The assay was immunoSEQ multiplex PCR, and TCRdb's table has in-frame clones only and misses some. The sample yields about 300,000 clones, 70% to 90% seen once. Source material: peripheral blood. This clonotype originated in a woman in her twenties or thirties who had recovered from COVID-19.

For the CDR3, the DNA is TGTGCCAGCTCACCACTTGCGGACTTGAACACTGAAGCTTTCTTT. Protein sequence: CASSPLADLNTEAFF. The rearrangement uses TRBV18 and TRBJ1-1; D is uncertain. The V gene's germline CDR1 is KGHSH and CDR2 LQKENI. The length of the CDR3 is 15 residues. The V and J ends lost 1 base and 0 bases respectively, with 9 bases between them.